This T cell receptor (beta chain) emerged from a study of blood T cell repertoires in COVID-19 (TCRdb year 2020). At the level of the whole study: The collaborator samples originated in the United States, Italy and Spain and spanned the acute and convalescent phases of COVID-19. The material from the prospective study consisted of cDNA or gDNA derived from T cells, B-cell-depleted T cells, or PBMCs. Subjects who had been exposed to COVID-19, were actively infected with it, or had recovered from it provided the deeply sampled blood TCRbeta repertoires that made up the dataset. The repertoires were made available in a free public database intended to serve as a resource for research on the immune response to SARS-CoV-2. The samples were drawn from two sources: the first 160 participants of the ongoing ImmuneRACE study, and 1,200 or so subjects contributed by 6 global collaborators. A de-identified subject ID, COVID-19 status, age in years and sex were almost always included in the sample metadata. Where available, HLA class I and class II types were obtained from metadata supplied by the sample provider rather than from assay-based typing. What the work shows at the level of the full study, not this receptor alone: The quantity of clinical and demographic metadata differed by source and by participant and was supplied without curation.

V and J are trimmed by 3 bases and 2 bases, and the gene matches miss 6 bases of the junction. Taken from the germline V gene, the CDR1 and CDR2 loops are SGHRS and YFSETQ. Including the terminal cysteine and phenylalanine, the CDR3 comprises 15 residues. Of the read, only the CDR3 DNA is kept; its 45 bases are in frame from base 1. About this clone itself: Its antigen is not yet known. Nothing much larger sits one base from this clone, and base qualities are not available.

The immunoSEQ Assay, a bias-controlled multiplex PCR, was used to amplify TCRbeta CDR3 regions from genomic DNA. From the authors' description of their analysis: The number of nucleated cells in each sample was estimated from the amplification of reference gene primers within the assay. To quantify the absolute abundance of each unique TCRbeta CDR3 rearrangement, sequence reads were collapsed and filtered. For each sample, productive Simpson clonality was calculated as the square root of Simpson's diversity index over productive rearrangements. TCRdb carries this immuneACCESS record with in-frame sequences only. Its versions omit some clonotypes, under half of them owing to an unresolved V gene in the studies checked, with the rest unexplained. For V, J and clone size, that table is used; D and trimming come from the DNA. The sample table shows 190,000 or so clones, and around 86% are seen once. The ten largest clonotypes hold about 7% of the sample.

Whole blood was collected in K2EDTA tubes by collaborating institutions according to the institutions' own protocols. Collaborator samples were shipped for TCRbeta analysis as frozen whole blood, isolated PBMCs, or DNA extracted from either sample type. The chain is encoded by TRBV5-1 joined to TRBJ1-1; TRBD1 matches 8 bases in the middle. This TCR came from a man aged 35 to 55 with acute or convalescent COVID-19. What was sequenced was peripheral blood. CDR3 sequence: CASSWRTGFNTEAFF. The DNA is TGCGCCAGCAGCTGGAGGACAGGGTTTAACACTGAAGCTTTCTTT.